This TCR beta chain emerged from a study of cytomegalovirus exposure and HLA in healthy donors. This PCR relied on a set of 60 Vbeta primers and 13 Jbeta primers. As processed by the authors: In a later analysis, around 11 million of about 80 million unique beta chains occurred in at least two donors. Sequencing was performed with immunoSEQ multiplex PCR; in TCRdb, only in-frame clones are kept and a portion is missing. For V, J and clone size, that table is used; D and trimming come from the DNA. The repertoire holds tens of thousands of clones, with around 73% as singletons. This clone was detected a few times. The antigen remains unidentified. Study-level results: In a later analysis, specific HLA alleles were associated with 15,000 to 20,000 TCR beta sequences at a 0.05 false discovery rate. Of the V segments, some could not be distinguished, including TRBV6-2 and TRBV6-3, and were excluded. Listed as cytomegalovirus-associated were roughly 180 TCR beta chains.

From germline, CDR1 is LNHDA and CDR2 SQIVND (reference sequence). The CDR3 runs to 14 residues. Trimming cost V 10 bases and J 0 bases; bases outside gene matches: 6. The genes are TRBV19 and TRBJ2-1; 7 bases fit TRBD1. The sequence came from a woman in her 40s in good health and CMV-seronegative. The sequenced material came from PBMCs. CDR3 coding DNA: TGTGCCACACACAGGGGATACTCCTACAATGAGCAGTTCTTC. Protein sequence: CATHRGYSYNEQFF. Based on the CDR3 plus reference TRBV19 and TRBJ2-1, the full variable domain is DGGITQSPKYLFRKEGQNVTLSCEQNLNHDAMYWYRQDPGQGLRLIYYSQIVNDFQKGDIAEGYSVSREKKESFPLTVTSAQKNPTAFYLCATHRGYSYNEQFFGPGTRLTVL.